This note documents a single T cell receptor (beta chain) sequence. This sample stems from a study of blood T cell repertoires in COVID-19. Donors of Cohort 3 who recovered were those that had two negative PCRs, clearance, or symptom resolution. The method was immunoSEQ multiplex PCR; TCRdb's version includes in-frame clones alone and lacks a portion of them. The table shows fewer than 450,000 clones, with about nine tenths occurring only once. V was clipped by 3 bases and J by 3 bases; unmatched bases: 4. The CDR3 is made up of 14 amino acids. From germline, CDR1 is SGDLS and CDR2 YYNGEE. Sequencing used PBMCs or T cells enriched from blood (not recorded which). The genes are TRBV9 and TRBJ1-2; TRBD1 matches 8 bases. This receptor was taken from a man younger than 35 who had recovered from COVID-19. The CDR3 sequence is CASSAAQGDYGYTF. DNA of the CDR3: TGTGCCAGCAGCGCAGCACAGGGGGACTATGGCTACACCTTC.